This T cell receptor (beta chain) was sequenced in a study of blood T cell repertoires in COVID-19 (dated by TCRdb to about 2020). About the study as a whole: Collaborator samples came from the United States, Italy and Spain and covered acute and convalescent phases of COVID-19. A de-identified subject ID, COVID-19 status, age in years and sex were almost always included in the sample metadata. The samples were drawn from the first 160 participants of the ongoing ImmuneRACE study and from 1,200 or so subjects provided by 6 global collaborators. The repertoires were released in a freely available public database meant as a resource for research on the immune response to SARS-CoV-2. Deeply sampled blood TCRbeta repertoires from subjects exposed to, actively infected with, or recovered from COVID-19 were included in the dataset. The prospective study material was composed of cDNA or gDNA derived from T cells, B-cell-depleted T cells, or PBMCs. Where HLA class I and class II types were available, the types were taken from metadata supplied by the sample provider, not from assay-based typing.

One collaborating source in Seattle enrolled patients while the patients were actively infected and followed the patients over time throughout the course of disease. Collaborating institutions collected whole blood in K2EDTA tubes following their own protocols. For TCRbeta analysis, collaborators shipped samples in one of three forms: frozen whole blood, isolated PBMCs, or DNA extracted from either of those sample types. The immunoSEQ Assay, a bias-controlled multiplex PCR, was used to amplify TCRbeta CDR3 regions from genomic DNA. As for how the authors treated the data: The number of nucleated cells in each sample was estimated from the amplification of reference gene primers within the assay. To quantify the absolute abundance of each unique TCRbeta CDR3 rearrangement, sequence reads were collapsed and filtered. For each sample, productive Simpson clonality was calculated as the square root of Simpson's diversity index over productive rearrangements. The source is immuneACCESS, and TCRdb retained only in-frame sequences with V and J called. Part of the clones is not carried over; for the studies checked, unresolved V genes explain less than half of this, and the remainder is unexplained. Clonal size and the V and J genes are those of that table, whereas D and trimming came from the DNA. The sample records roughly 570,000 clones, 85% to 90% of which are singletons. Roughly 8% of the sample is taken by the ten largest.

Findings and caveats that apply to the study as a whole: The amount of clinical and demographic metadata varied by source and participant and was provided uncurated.

The CDR3 goes from the cysteine to the phenylalanine over 19 residues. The DNA shown is the 57-base CDR3, in frame from base 1. The junction shows trimming of 5 bases on V and 0 bases on J, and the gene matches do not reach 13 bases of it. The germline V gene provides CDR1 SGHTA and CDR2 FQGNSA. A word on this clone: Which antigen it targets is not known. Per-base qualities were not stored, and no clone one base away is much larger.

The rearrangement combines TRBV7-2 with TRBJ2-5; 12 bases in the middle match TRBD2. This TCR came from a woman in her forties or fifties with COVID-19, enrolled during active disease. The material sequenced was peripheral blood. At the DNA level, the sequence is TGTGCCAGCAGCCTCGATTGGGCTAGCGGGGGGGAGTACCAAGAGACCCAGTACTTC. Its protein is CASSLDWASGGEYQETQYF.